One sample yielded the 32 T cell receptor beta chains listed below, sequenced in a study of vaccination and CD4 T cells after COVID-19. Sequencing of DNA taken from cultured CD4+ T cells relied on the Oncomine TCR Beta short-read assay. TCRdb recomputed calls from the PCR reads with MiXCR, one row per CDR3 protein. The sample shows some 3,300 distinct CDR3 sequences, approximately 20% of them seen only once. The antigens these receptors bind are not known. Treatment defined: roughly 10-day PBMC culture with coronavirus spike peptide pools or control peptides (ViraFEST assay). CD4+ T-cell collection from the unexposed donor predated the COVID-19 pandemic (2011-2018). The specimen was CD4+ T cells from blood, cultured in vitro. These TCRs come from a human donor in good health.

This chain connects TRBV20-1 to TRBJ1-1; no clear D gene. This CDR3 is 16 amino acids long. Deletions cut 0 bases from V and 6 bases from J, with 20 bases between. Per germline, CDR1 DFQATT and CDR2 SNEGSKA (reference sequence). The CDR3 region has the DNA TGCAGTGCTAGAGATGGCCTTGTGGGGTTGAAGGCTGAAGCTTTCTTT. Residues: CSARDGLVGLKAEAFF.

This clonotype is labeled as medium-sized. V usage is TRBV14 and J usage is TRBJ2-5, with D perhaps matching TRBD1 (8 bases). CDR3 length: 16 residues. Germline CDR1 is SGHDN and CDR2 is FVKESK. Trimming shortened V by 2 bases and J by 5 bases, and 18 bases separated the two germline ends. The CDR3 loop is CASSQHRGGTSETQYF. CDR3 in DNA: TGTGCCAGCAGCCAACACAGGGGGGGGACATCGGAGACCCAGTACTTC.

On this clonotype itself: Germline is not matched at one junction end, which may reflect a read error. The chain has TRBV19 and TRBJ2-7; D not certain. From germline, CDR1 is LNHDA and CDR2 SQIVND (reference sequence). This CDR3 is 13 amino acids long. This chain's CDR3 is CVSSRFGSYEQYF. CDR3 DNA sequence: TGTGTCAGTAGTCGATTCGGTTCCTACGAGCAGTACTTC.

This sequence joins TRBV30 and TRBJ1-5; D perhaps matches TRBD1 (6 bases). The CDR3 consists of 13 residues. CDR1 and CDR2 (germline): GTSNPN, SVGIG (reference sequence). The V and J ends lost 1 base and 3 bases respectively, with 7 bases between them. Written as DNA, the CDR3 is TGTGCCTGGAGTGGGGGGGCCAATCAGCCCCAGCATTTT. It is translated as CAWSGGANQPQHF.

This chain uses TRBV20-1 with TRBJ2-5; 10 nucleotides agree with TRBD1. CDR3 length equals 15 residues. CDR1 DFQATT and CDR2 SNEGSKA come from the germline V gene (reference sequence). Losses at the gene ends were 4 bases for V and 2 bases for J; bases not matched to a gene: 7. The CDR3 is CSAKRQGALQETQYF. DNA of the CDR3: TGCAGTGCTAAACGACAGGGGGCCCTACAAGAGACCCAGTACTTC.

The chain uses TRBV28 and TRBJ2-7; D perhaps matches TRBD2 (6 bases). Germline CDR1 is MDHEN and CDR2 is SYDVKM. V was shortened by 4 bases and J by 2 bases, with 18 bases between the two germline ends. This CDR3 comprises 16 residues. CDR3 nucleotide sequence: TGTGCCAGCAGTTCCCCTAGGGGTAGCGGCACCTACGAGCAGTACTTC. It is translated as CASSSPRGSGTYEQYF.

This clonotype appeared a few times. V gene TRBV2 combines with J gene TRBJ2-2; D might be TRBD1 or TRBD2, each matching 5 bases. This CDR3 is 15 amino acids long. The V gene lost 6 bases and the J gene lost 2 bases, with 13 bases spanning the gap. In germline, CDR1 is SNHLY, CDR2 FYNNEI. The CDR3 reads CASRRDLPNTGELFF. Written as DNA, the CDR3 is TGTGCCAGCAGGAGGGACCTACCCAACACCGGGGAGCTGTTTTTT. Together with reference TRBV2 and TRBJ2-2, the CDR3 gives the full variable domain: EPEVTQTPSHQVTQMGQEVILRCVPISNHLYFYWYRQILGQKVEFLVSFYNNEISEKSEIFDDQFSVERPDGSNFTLKIRSTKLEDSAMYFCASRRDLPNTGELFFGEGSRLTVL.

V and J are TRBV7-3 and TRBJ2-1; 9 positions agree with TRBD1. The germline V gene has CDR1 SGHTA and CDR2 FQGTGA. There are 16 residues in the CDR3. The V segment lost 1 base and the J segment 4 bases; nucleotides outside the gene matches: 5. The CDR3 loop reads CASSLKGTGLYNEQFF. Here the CDR3 DNA reads TGTGCCAGCAGCTTAAAGGGGACAGGGCTTTACAATGAGCAGTTCTTC.

This clonotype was observed a handful of times. V gene TRBV20-1 combines with J gene TRBJ2-7; D might be TRBD2 (6 bases). The CDR3 consists of 14 residues. V lost 6 bases and J lost 3, with 18 bases in between. Per germline, CDR1 DFQATT and CDR2 SNEGSKA (reference sequence). The CDR3 bases are TGCAGTGCCGGGGGAAGGGTGGCAAACTACGAGCAGTACTTC. Its translation is CSAGGRVANYEQYF.

This clonotype has just a few counts. The chain carries TRBV2 and TRBJ2-7; either TRBD1 or TRBD2 may supply D (5 bases each). V gave up 9 bases and J gave up 5 bases, with 14 bases separating them. This CDR3 has 12 residues. From germline, CDR1 is SNHLY and CDR2 FYNNEI. The CDR3 sequence: CARGGQGHEQYF. As DNA, the CDR3 is TGTGCCAGGGGCGGGCAGGGCCACGAGCAGTACTTC.

The J gene is TRBJ2-1, the V gene TRBV7-9; 9 nucleotides match TRBD2. V shed 7 bases and J 1 base; nucleotides not matched to a gene: 20. CDR3 size: 20 residues. Germline CDR1 and CDR2: SEHNR and FQNEAQ (reference sequence). CDR3 region: CASTTRGGRAGHESYNEQFF. CDR3 coding DNA: TGTGCCAGCACCACGAGGGGCGGGAGGGCCGGACACGAATCCTACAATGAGCAGTTCTTC. The entire variable domain, with the rest obtained from reference TRBV7-9 and TRBJ2-1, is as follows: DTGVSQNPRHKITKRGQNVTFRCDPISEHNRLYWYRQTLGQGPEFLTYFQNEAQLEKSRLLSDRFSAERPKGSFSTLEIQRTEQGDSAMYLCASTTRGGRAGHESYNEQFFGPGTRLTVL.

V usage is TRBV5-1 and J usage is TRBJ1-2; D gene unclear. Trimming shortened V by 3 bases and J by 4 bases, and 16 bases separated the two germline ends. In germline, CDR1 is SGHRS, CDR2 YFSETQ. The CDR3 is made up of 15 amino acids. The CDR3, as DNA: TGCGCCAGCAGCTGGACCTTGTTAGGCGGCTATGGCTACACCTTC. Protein: CASSWTLLGGYGYTF.

This clonotype occurred a few times. The genes are TRBV7-2 and TRBJ2-1; 8 positions agree with TRBD1. Losses at the gene ends were 7 bases for V and 2 bases for J; bases not matched to a gene: 4. CDR1 is SGHTA and CDR2 is FQGNSA in the germline V gene. The CDR3 spans 14 residues. The CDR3 nucleotides read TGTGCCAGCACCAAGGACAGGGCCTACAATGAGCAGTTCTTC. This gives the protein CASTKDRAYNEQFF.

The CDR3 region is CASAGVWGTEAFF. As DNA, the CDR3 is TGTGCCAGCGCAGGGGTGTGGGGCACTGAAGCTTTCTTT. The chain links TRBV6-1 to TRBJ1-1; a weak D match, TRBD1 (6 bases). Germline V gene data show CDR1 as MNHNS and CDR2 as SASEGT. The V end was cut by 8 bases, the J end by 4 bases, with 14 bases between. CDR3 length equals 13 residues.

V and J are TRBV12-3 or TRBV12-4 and TRBJ1-1; maybe TRBD1 (5 bases). There are 11 residues in the CDR3. V dropped 4 bases and J dropped 9 bases, with 9 bases sitting between them. CDR3 protein: CASSSGTKAFF. The CDR3 region has the DNA TGTGCCAGCAGTTCCGGGACGAAAGCTTTCTTT.

This clonotype was observed a few times. This chain connects TRBV10-3 to TRBJ2-5; D gene ambiguous. The CDR3 has 15 amino acids. V lost 0 bases, J lost 1 base, and 9 bases lay in between. Germline-derived CDR1 and CDR2 are ENHRY and SYGVKD. This chain's CDR3 is CAISESVSSQETQYF. For the CDR3, the DNA is TGTGCCATCAGTGAGTCAGTAAGCTCCCAAGAGACCCAGTACTTC.

By sample share, this clonotype is medium-sized. The rearrangement links TRBV6-1 to TRBJ2-4, with 9 bases lining up with TRBD1. After removal of 5 bases from V and 1 base from J, the junction contained 3 bases not matched to a gene. Germline-derived CDR1 and CDR2 are MNHNS and SASEGT. There are 15 residues in the CDR3. As DNA, the CDR3 is TGTGCCAGCAGTACACAGGGGGCTGCCAAAAACATTCAGTACTTC. Its translation: CASSTQGAAKNIQYF.

This clonotype was observed a handful of times. The chain carries TRBV15 and TRBJ2-1; TRBD2 agrees at 7 bases. V shed 1 base, J shed 8 bases, and the junction held 8 bases outside the gene matches. The CDR3 is made up of 15 amino acids. CDR1 and CDR2 (germline): LNHNV, YYDKDF (reference sequence). CDR3 in amino acids: CATSRVRTRGDEQFF. CDR3 in DNA: TGTGCCACCAGCAGAGTTAGGACTAGAGGGGATGAGCAGTTCTTC.

The V call is TRBV7-2, the J call TRBJ1-4; 7 bases align to TRBD1. V gave up 1 base and J gave up 4 bases; unmatched junction bases: 0. The CDR3 runs 14 residues. The germline CDR1 and CDR2 sequences are SGHTA and FQGNSA. The DNA of the CDR3 is TGTGCCAGCAGCTTAGACAGGGGTAATGAAAAACTGTTTTTT. Its protein product is CASSLDRGNEKLFF. The whole variable domain, remainder taken from reference TRBV7-2 and TRBJ1-4, is GAGVSQSPSNKVTEKGKDVELRCDPISGHTALYWYRQSLGQGLEFLIYFQGNSAPDKSGLPSDRFSAERTGGSVSTLTIQRTQQEDSAVYLCASSLDRGNEKLFFGSGTQLSVL.

The table lists this clonotype with a few counts. The genes are TRBV19 and TRBJ2-5, with a possible D match to TRBD1 (5 bases). Germline CDR1 is LNHDA and CDR2 is SQIVND (reference sequence). The CDR3 sequence is 12 residues long. Trimming cost V 10 bases and J 5 bases, with 14 bases left between them. This CDR3 reads CATQAGLETQYF. For the CDR3, the DNA is TGTGCCACCCAGGCAGGGTTGGAGACCCAGTACTTC.

V usage is TRBV9 and J usage is TRBJ2-7; 8 nucleotides line up with TRBD1. Germline V CDR1 and CDR2: SGDLS, YYNGEE. This CDR3 region has 13 residues. With V trimmed by 9 bases and J by 0 bases, 5 bases remained unmatched. Here the CDR3 DNA reads TGTGCCAAGAGGACAGGGTCCTCCTACGAGCAGTACTTC. This encodes CAKRTGSSYEQYF.

The V and J genes are TRBV2 and TRBJ1-1; 7 positions agree with TRBD1. V shed 5 bases and J 2 bases; nucleotides not matched to a gene: 2. Germline V CDR1 and CDR2: SNHLY, FYNNEI. This CDR3 comprises 13 residues. For the CDR3, the DNA is TGTGCCAGCAGTAGACAGGGAAACACTGAAGCTTTCTTT. This codes for CASSRQGNTEAFF.

The CDR3: CASRGAGGSGANVLTF. CDR3 DNA sequence: TGCGCCAGCAGGGGGGCAGGGGGCTCTGGGGCCAACGTCCTGACTTTC. The chain couples TRBV10-1 to TRBJ2-6, with 7 bases fitting TRBD1. Trimming removed 6 bases from V and 0 bases from J; junction bases left unmatched: 5. This CDR3 spans 16 amino acids. Germline CDR1 and CDR2: WNHNN and SYGVQD (reference sequence).

In its sample, this clonotype was seen a few times. V is TRBV30 and J is TRBJ1-1, with 10 bases that match TRBD1. Germline CDR1 GTSNPN, CDR2 SVGIG (reference sequence). V shed 7 bases, J shed 5 bases, and the junction held 7 bases outside the gene matches. This CDR3 spans 13 amino acids. CDR3 bases: TGTGCCTTGTGGGGACAGGGGAGGACTGAAGCTTTCTTT. Translation: CALWGQGRTEAFF. Based on the CDR3 plus reference TRBV30 and TRBJ1-1, the full variable domain is SQTIHQWPATLVQPVGSPLSLECTVEGTSNPNLYWYRQAAGRGLQLLFYSVGIGQISSEVPQNLSASRPQDRQFILSSKKLLLSDSGFYLCALWGQGRTEAFFGQGTRLTVV.

This clonotype was seen only a few times. CDR3 amino acids: CASSVLAGGSNEQYF. The CDR3, as DNA: TGCGCCAGCAGCGTACTAGCGGGCGGGTCCAACGAGCAGTACTTC. The chain couples TRBV5-1 to TRBJ2-7; TRBD2 matches 9 bases. The CDR3 runs 15 residues. V lost 4 bases, J lost 5 bases, and 10 bases stayed unmatched. CDR1 and CDR2 (germline): SGHRS, YFSETQ.

J is TRBJ2-6 and V is TRBV20-1; D is ambiguous. Trimming took off 5 bases at V and 0 bases at J, with 5 bases between the two ends. This CDR3 has 13 amino acids. Germline V lookup: CDR1 DFQATT, CDR2 SNEGSKA (reference sequence). The CDR3 is CSARHSGANVLTF. The CDR3 DNA is TGCAGTGCTCGACACTCTGGGGCCAACGTCCTGACTTTC.

This clonotype is labeled as medium-sized. The rearrangement uses TRBV6-4 and TRBJ1-5; D is unclear. CDR3 length equals 16 residues. The germline CDR1 and CDR2 sequences are MRHNA and SNTAGT. Trimming took 6 bases from V and 0 from J, leaving 15 bases between them. The CDR3 sequence: CASSRRDGDSNQPQHF. For the CDR3, the DNA is TGTGCCAGCAGCCGGAGGGATGGGGATAGCAATCAGCCCCAGCATTTT.

The chain links TRBV6-1 to TRBJ2-2; 9 positions match TRBD1. With 5 bases clipped from V and 4 bases from J, the junction kept 8 bases outside the gene matches. CDR3 length: 16 residues. Germline loops: CDR1 MNHNS, CDR2 SASEGT. CDR3: CASSIQDRGATGELFF. CDR3 DNA: TGTGCCAGCAGTATCCAGGACAGGGGTGCCACCGGGGAGCTGTTTTTT.

CDR3 loop: CASSLDQGREKLFF. The CDR3 DNA sequence: TGCGCCAGCAGTCTGGACCAGGGCCGTGAAAAACTGTTTTTT. V is TRBV5-1 and J is TRBJ1-4, with D possibly TRBD1 on 5 matching bases. The CDR3 covers 14 residues. CDR1 and CDR2 from the germline V gene are SGHRS and YFSETQ. Trimming took off 5 bases at V and 7 bases at J, with 15 bases between the two ends. Together with reference TRBV5-1 and TRBJ1-4, the CDR3 gives the full variable domain: KAGVTQTPRYLIKTRGQQVTLSCSPISGHRSVSWYQQTPGQGLQFLFEYFSETQRNKGNFPGRFSGRQFSNSRSEMNVSTLELGDSALYLCASSLDQGREKLFFGSGTQLSVL.

The rearrangement links TRBV18 to TRBJ1-5; D not certain. This CDR3 has 17 amino acids. Germline CDR1 reads KGHSH; CDR2 reads LQKENI. With 1 base removed from V and 3 bases from J, the gap between germline ends came to 16 bases. DNA of the CDR3: TGTGCCAGCTCACCACTCCCTGGTGGTGTTGACAATCAGCCCCAGCATTTT. Its protein is CASSPLPGGVDNQPQHF.

This clonotype has more than one count but fewer than ten. The chain combines TRBV7-2 with TRBJ2-7; TRBD2 aligns across 8 bases. Germline V lookup: CDR1 SGHTA, CDR2 FQGNSA. The CDR3 has 15 residues. The ends lost 8 bases at V and 0 bases at J; junction bases unmatched: 9. This CDR3 reads CASRFVAGGSYEQYF. The CDR3 DNA sequence: TGTGCCAGCCGTTTTGTCGCGGGGGGCTCCTACGAGCAGTACTTC.

The chain carries TRBV19 and TRBJ2-5; tentatively, D is TRBD1 (7 bases). The ends were cut back, 5 bases at V and 10 bases at J, with 17 bases in the middle. Germline CDR1 LNHDA, CDR2 SQIVND (reference sequence). The CDR3 length is 13 residues. CDR3 loop: CASSGRQGGGQYF. CDR3 bases: TGTGCCAGTAGTGGGCGACAGGGAGGAGGCCAGTACTTC.